This is a list of T cell receptor beta chains from one sample in a study of blood T cell repertoires in COVID-19. Produced via immunoSEQ multiplex PCR; TCRdb's table is partial and in-frame only. The table lists about 220,000 clones, roughly 80% of them singletons. Source material: PBMCs or T cells enriched from blood (not recorded which). The source is a woman between 45 and 65 years old who had been exposed to COVID-19. CDR3s include the opening cysteine and the closing phenylalanine or tryptophan. The order of the fields is D gene, V gene, CDR3 protein. A D gene is named only where the DNA matches it firmly.

D gene: TRBD2
V gene: TRBV7-2
CDR3 protein: CASSPRTSGVETQYF

D gene: .
V gene: TRBV5-1
CDR3 protein: CASSPGGGQVDGYTF

D gene: .
V gene: TRBV5-1
CDR3 protein: CASSLESGEYTEAFF

D gene: TRBD2
V gene: TRBV7-2
CDR3 protein: CASSFVGGVDTQYF

D gene: TRBD2
V gene: TRBV5-4
CDR3 protein: CASSLARGVGLGNEQFF

D gene: .
V gene: TRBV10-3
CDR3 protein: CASRTETNYGYTF

D gene: TRBD2
V gene: TRBV6-5
CDR3 protein: CASSYSGGGKQETQYF

D gene: TRBD1
V gene: TRBV7-2
CDR3 protein: CASSFGTGAGTGELFF

D gene: TRBD1
V gene: TRBV12-3/TRBV12-4
CDR3 protein: CASSFTGGTEAFF

D gene: .
V gene: TRBV9
CDR3 protein: CASSATTGPLYGYTF

D gene: TRBD1
V gene: TRBV5-4
CDR3 protein: CASSFLQGTAFF